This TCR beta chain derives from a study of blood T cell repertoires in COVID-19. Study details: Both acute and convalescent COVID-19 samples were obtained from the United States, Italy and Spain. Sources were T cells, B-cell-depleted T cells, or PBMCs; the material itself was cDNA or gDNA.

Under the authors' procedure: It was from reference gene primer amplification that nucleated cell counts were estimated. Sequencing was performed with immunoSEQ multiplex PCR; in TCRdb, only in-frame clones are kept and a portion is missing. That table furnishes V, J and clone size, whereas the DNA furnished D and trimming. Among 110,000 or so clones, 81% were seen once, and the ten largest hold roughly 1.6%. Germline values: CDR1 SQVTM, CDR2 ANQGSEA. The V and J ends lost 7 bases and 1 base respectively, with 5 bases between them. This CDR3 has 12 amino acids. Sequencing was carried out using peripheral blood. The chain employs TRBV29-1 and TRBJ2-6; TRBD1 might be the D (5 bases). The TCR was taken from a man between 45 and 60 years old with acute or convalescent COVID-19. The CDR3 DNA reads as TGCAGCGGACAGTCTGGGGCCAACGTCCTGACTTTC. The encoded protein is CSGQSGANVLTF. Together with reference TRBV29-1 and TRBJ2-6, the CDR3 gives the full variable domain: SAVISQKPSRDICQRGTSLTIQCQVDSQVTMMFWYRQQPGQSLTLIATANQGSEATYESGFVIDKFPISRPNLTFSTLTVSNMSPEDSSIYLCSGQSGANVLTFGAGSRLTVL.